These 3 T cell receptor beta chains came from one sample sequenced in a study of breast tumors, draining lymph nodes, adjacent tissues. TCRdb itself ran the multiplex PCR reads through MiXCR, one entry per CDR3 protein. The sample records fewer than 80,000 distinct CDR3 sequences, around 43% being singletons. Input material: breast tumor tissue. These receptors came from a female donor with breast cancer. Some clones in this sample may be carry-over from other donors' samples.

V gene TRBV7-9 combines with J gene TRBJ2-7; 11 bases agree with TRBD2. The germline CDR1 and CDR2 sequences are SEHNR and FQNEAQ (reference sequence). The junction had 6 bases not matched to a gene; V was cut back by 5 bases and J by 6 bases. The CDR3 length is 14 residues. CDR3 loop: CASSPSTSGTEQYF. The CDR3 DNA is TGTGCCAGCAGCCCCTCGACTAGCGGGACCGAGCAGTACTTC.

Many counts were recorded for this clonotype. The CDR3 here is CASRGGIFYGYTF. The CDR3 DNA follows: TGTGCCAGTAGGGGGGGGATCTTCTATGGCTACACCTTC. The chain uses TRBV19 and TRBJ1-2, with D perhaps matching TRBD1 (5 bases). CDR3 length: 13 amino acids. Deletions cut 6 bases from V and 4 bases from J, with 12 bases between. CDR1 is LNHDA and CDR2 is SQIVND in the germline V gene (reference sequence).

The gene calls are TRBV13 and TRBJ2-5; TRBD1 matches 8 bases. Germline CDR1 and CDR2: PRHDT and FYEKMQ (reference sequence). The CDR3 runs to 15 residues. Trimming removed 0 bases from V and 4 bases from J; junction bases left unmatched: 4. As DNA, the CDR3 is TGTGCCAGCAGCTTAGGGACAGGGGTAAGAGAGACCCAGTACTTC. This sequence encodes CASSLGTGVRETQYF.